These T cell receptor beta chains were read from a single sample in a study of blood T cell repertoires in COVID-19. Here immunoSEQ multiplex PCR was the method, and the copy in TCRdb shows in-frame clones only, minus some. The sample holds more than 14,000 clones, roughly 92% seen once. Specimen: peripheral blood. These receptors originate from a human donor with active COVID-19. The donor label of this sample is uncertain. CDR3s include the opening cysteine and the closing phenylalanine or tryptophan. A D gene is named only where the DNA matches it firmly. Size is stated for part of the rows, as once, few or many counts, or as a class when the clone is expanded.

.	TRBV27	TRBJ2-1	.	CASSLKRTYYNEQFF	TGTGCCAGCAGTTTAAAAAGGACTTATTACAATGAGCAGTTCTTC
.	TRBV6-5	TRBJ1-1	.	CASSPRRGNTEAFF	TGTGCCAGCAGTCCCCGCAGGGGTAACACTGAAGCTTTCTTT
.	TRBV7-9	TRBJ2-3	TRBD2	CASSRQTLAGNTDTQYF	TGTGCCAGCAGCAGACAAACACTAGCGGGAAACACAGATACGCAGTATTTT
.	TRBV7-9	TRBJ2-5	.	CASSSPGETQYF	TGTGCCAGCAGCTCCCCGGGAGAGACCCAGTACTTC
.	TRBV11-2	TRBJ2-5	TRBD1	CASKTGGVETQYF	TGTGCCAGCAAGACAGGGGGGGTTGAGACCCAGTACTTC
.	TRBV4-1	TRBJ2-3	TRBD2	CASSNLAGVGTDTQYF	TGCGCCAGCAGCAACTTAGCGGGAGTAGGCACAGATACGCAGTATTTT
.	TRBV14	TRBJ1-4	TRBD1	CASSQIGTVEKLFF	TGTGCCAGCAGCCAAATAGGGACAGTTGAAAAACTGTTTTTT
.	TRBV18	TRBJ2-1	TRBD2	CASSEGGRATEQFF	TGTGCCAGCTCAGAGGGCGGGAGGGCCACTGAGCAGTTCTTC
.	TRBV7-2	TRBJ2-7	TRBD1	CASSHGTGGSYEQYF	TGTGCCAGCAGCCATGGGACAGGGGGATCCTACGAGCAGTACTTC
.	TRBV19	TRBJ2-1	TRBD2	CASSIGRGGGGLF	TGTGCCAGTAGTATCGGACGGGGGGGAGGAGGCCTCTTC
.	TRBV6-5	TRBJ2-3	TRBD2	CASSSGRAGKDTQYF	TGTGCCAGCAGTAGCGGGAGGGCCGGAAAAGATACGCAGTATTTT
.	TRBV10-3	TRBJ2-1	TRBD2	CAISVSSGRAYNEQFF	TGTGCCATCAGTGTCTCTAGCGGGAGGGCCTACAATGAGCAGTTCTTC
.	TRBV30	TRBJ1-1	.	CAWSGGRGGAFF	TGTGCCTGGAGTGGGGGTAGGGGAGGAGCTTTCTTT
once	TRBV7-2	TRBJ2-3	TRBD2	CASSSLAGGSTDTQYF	TGTGCCAGCAGCTCTCTAGCGGGGGGGAGCACAGATACGCAGTATTTT
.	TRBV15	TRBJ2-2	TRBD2	CATSTLAGTGELFF	TGTGCCACCAGCACTTTAGCGGGAACCGGGGAGCTGTTTTTT
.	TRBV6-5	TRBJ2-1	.	CASSYRTAKRGNEQFF	TGTGCCAGCAGTTACCGGACAGCCAAACGCGGCAATGAGCAGTTCTTC
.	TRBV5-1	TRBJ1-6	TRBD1	CASSNTGDSPLHF	TGCGCCAGCAGCAACACAGGGGACTCACCCCTCCACTTT
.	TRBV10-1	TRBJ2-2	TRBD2	CASSGTSGTGELFF	TGCGCCAGCAGTGGGACTAGCGGGACCGGGGAGCTGTTTTTT
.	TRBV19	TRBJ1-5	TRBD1	CASGTGGNQPQHF	TGTGCCAGTGGGACAGGGGGCAATCAGCCCCAGCATTTT
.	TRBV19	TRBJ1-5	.	CASSTPGSRPDQPQHF	TGTGCCAGTAGCACACCGGGAAGTCGGCCTGATCAGCCCCAGCATTTT
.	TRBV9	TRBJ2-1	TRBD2	CASSVGGLAGSRDNEQFF	TGTGCCAGCAGCGTAGGGGGACTAGCGGGAAGTCGGGACAATGAGCAGTTCTTC
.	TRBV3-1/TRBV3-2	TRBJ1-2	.	CASSQDWTIANGYTF	TGTGCCAGCAGCCAAGATTGGACAATTGCAAATGGCTACACCTTC
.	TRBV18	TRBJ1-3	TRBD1	CASSQGQGATGNTIYF	TGTGCCAGCTCACAGGGACAGGGGGCGACCGGAAACACCATATATTTT
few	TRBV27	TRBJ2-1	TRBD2	CASNTLSGRGNEQFF	TGTGCCAGCAACACCCTTAGCGGGAGAGGCAATGAGCAGTTCTTC
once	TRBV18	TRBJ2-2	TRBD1	CASSPGTVNTGELFF	TGTGCCAGCTCACCAGGGACAGTCAACACCGGGGAGCTGTTTTTT
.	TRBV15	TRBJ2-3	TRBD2	CATSRGLAITDTQYF	TGTGCCACCAGCAGGGGACTAGCTATCACAGATACGCAGTATTTT
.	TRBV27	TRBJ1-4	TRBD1	CASKTGVTNEKLFF	TGTGCCAGCAAAACAGGGGTCACTAATGAAAAACTGTTTTTT
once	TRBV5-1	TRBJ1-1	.	CASSLAGTRGNTEAFF	TGCGCCAGCAGCTTGGCCGGGACTCGAGGGAACACTGAAGCTTTCTTT
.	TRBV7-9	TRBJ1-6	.	CASSLASWSSYNSPLHF	TGTGCCAGCAGCTTAGCGTCCTGGAGCTCCTATAATTCACCCCTCCACTTT
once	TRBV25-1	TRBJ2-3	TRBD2	CASSRGLATDTQYF	TGTGCCAGCAGTCGGGGACTAGCCACAGATACGCAGTATTTT
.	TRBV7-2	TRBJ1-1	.	CASSLRGPRNTEAFF	TGTGCCAGCAGCTTAAGAGGGCCCAGGAACACTGAAGCTTTCTTT
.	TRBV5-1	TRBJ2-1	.	CASTLGGTYNEQFF	TGCGCCAGCACCCTTGGGGGGACCTACAATGAGCAGTTCTTC
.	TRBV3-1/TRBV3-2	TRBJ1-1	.	CASSPQVSNTEAFF	TGTGCCAGCAGCCCACAGGTATCGAACACTGAAGCTTTCTTT
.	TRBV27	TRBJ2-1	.	CASSLGAVWFF	TGTGCCAGCAGTTTAGGGGCAGTCTGGTTCTTC
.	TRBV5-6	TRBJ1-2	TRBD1	CASSYRGQNGYTF	TGTGCCAGCAGCTATAGGGGGCAAAATGGCTACACCTTC
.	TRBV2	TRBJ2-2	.	CASRGGPNTGELFF	TGTGCCAGCCGAGGGGGACCGAACACCGGGGAGCTGTTTTTT
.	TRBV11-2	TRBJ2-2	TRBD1	CASSFGQGATGELFF	TGTGCCAGCAGTTTCGGACAGGGGGCCACCGGGGAGCTGTTTTTT
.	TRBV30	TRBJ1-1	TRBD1	CAWTLPLGTGLTEAFF	TGTGCCTGGACCCTCCCTCTCGGGACAGGGCTCACTGAAGCTTTCTTT
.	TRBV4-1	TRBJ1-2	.	CASSQDPAVNYGYTF	TGCGCCAGCAGCCAAGATCCGGCGGTTAACTATGGCTACACCTTC